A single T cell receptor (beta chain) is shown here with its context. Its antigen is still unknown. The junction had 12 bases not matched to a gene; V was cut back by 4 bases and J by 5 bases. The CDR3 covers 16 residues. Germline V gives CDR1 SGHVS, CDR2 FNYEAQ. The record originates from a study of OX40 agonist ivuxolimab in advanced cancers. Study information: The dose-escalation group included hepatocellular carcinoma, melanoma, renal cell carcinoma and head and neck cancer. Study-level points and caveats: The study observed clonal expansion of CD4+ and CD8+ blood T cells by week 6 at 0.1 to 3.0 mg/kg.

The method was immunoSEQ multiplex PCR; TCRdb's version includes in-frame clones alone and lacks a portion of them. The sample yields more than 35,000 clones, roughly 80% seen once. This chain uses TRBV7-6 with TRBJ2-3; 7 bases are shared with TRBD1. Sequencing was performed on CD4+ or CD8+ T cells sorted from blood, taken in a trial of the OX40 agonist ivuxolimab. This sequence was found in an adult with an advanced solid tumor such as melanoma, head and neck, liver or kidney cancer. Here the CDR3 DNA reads TGTGCCAGCAGCTATACAGGGGATTCACGCGTAGATACGCAGTATTTT. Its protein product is CASSYTGDSRVDTQYF.